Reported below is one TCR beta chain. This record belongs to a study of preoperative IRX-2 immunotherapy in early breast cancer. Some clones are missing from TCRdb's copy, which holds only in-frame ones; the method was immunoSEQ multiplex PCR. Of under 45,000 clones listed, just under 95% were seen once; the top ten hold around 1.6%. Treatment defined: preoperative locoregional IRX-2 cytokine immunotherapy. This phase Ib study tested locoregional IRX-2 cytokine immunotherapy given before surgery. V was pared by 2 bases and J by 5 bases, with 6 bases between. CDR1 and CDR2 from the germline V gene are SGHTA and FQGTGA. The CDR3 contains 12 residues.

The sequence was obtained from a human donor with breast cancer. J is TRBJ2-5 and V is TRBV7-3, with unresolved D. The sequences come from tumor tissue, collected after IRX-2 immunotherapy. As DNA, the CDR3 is TGTGCCAGCAGCTTATACGGGGAGACCCAGTACTTC. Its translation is CASSLYGETQYF.